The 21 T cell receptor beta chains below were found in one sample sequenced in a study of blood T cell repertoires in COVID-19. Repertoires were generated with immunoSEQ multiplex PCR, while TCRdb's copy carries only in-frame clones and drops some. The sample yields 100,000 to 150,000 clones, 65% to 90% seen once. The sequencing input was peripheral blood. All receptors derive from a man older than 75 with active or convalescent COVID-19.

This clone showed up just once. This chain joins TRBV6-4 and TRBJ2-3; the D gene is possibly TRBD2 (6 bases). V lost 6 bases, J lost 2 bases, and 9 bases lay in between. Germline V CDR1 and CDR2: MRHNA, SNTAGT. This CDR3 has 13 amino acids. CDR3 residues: CASREGSTDTQYF. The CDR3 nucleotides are TGTGCCAGCAGGGAGGGTTCCACAGATACGCAGTATTTT.

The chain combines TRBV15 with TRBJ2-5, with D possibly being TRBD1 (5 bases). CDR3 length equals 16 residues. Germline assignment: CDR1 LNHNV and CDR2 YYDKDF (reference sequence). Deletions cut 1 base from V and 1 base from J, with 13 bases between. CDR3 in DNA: TGTGCCACCAGCAGAGTGGGAATGCAGGGCCAAGAGACCCAGTACTTC. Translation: CATSRVGMQGQETQYF.

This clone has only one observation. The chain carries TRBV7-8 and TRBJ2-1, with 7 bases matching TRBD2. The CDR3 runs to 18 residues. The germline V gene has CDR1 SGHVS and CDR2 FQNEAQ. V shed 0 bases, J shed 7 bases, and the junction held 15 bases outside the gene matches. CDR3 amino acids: CASSLARASGITENEQFF. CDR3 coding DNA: TGTGCCAGCAGCTTAGCAAGGGCCAGCGGGATCACCGAGAATGAGCAGTTCTTC.

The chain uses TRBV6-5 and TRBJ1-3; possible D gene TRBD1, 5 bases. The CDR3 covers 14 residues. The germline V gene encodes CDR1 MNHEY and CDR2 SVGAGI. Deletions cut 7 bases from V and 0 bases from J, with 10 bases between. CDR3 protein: CASKGQGSGNTIYF. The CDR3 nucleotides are TGTGCCAGCAAGGGGCAGGGCTCTGGAAACACCATATATTTT.

The DNA of the CDR3 is TGTGCCAGCAGTGCCCATGCTGAAGCTTTCTTT. Encoded protein: CASSAHAEAFF. The chain couples TRBV2 to TRBJ1-1; no reliable D call. Trimming removed 4 bases from V and 6 bases from J, with 6 bases in between. Per the germline V gene, CDR1 is SNHLY and CDR2 is FYNNEI. CDR3 length: 11 residues.

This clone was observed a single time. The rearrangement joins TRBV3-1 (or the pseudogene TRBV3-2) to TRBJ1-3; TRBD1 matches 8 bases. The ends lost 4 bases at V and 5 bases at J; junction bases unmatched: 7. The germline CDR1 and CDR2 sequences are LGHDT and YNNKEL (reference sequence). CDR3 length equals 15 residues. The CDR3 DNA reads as TGTGCCAGCAGCCGTTTCAGGGGGCGAAGAAACACCATATATTTT. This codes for CASSRFRGRRNTIYF.

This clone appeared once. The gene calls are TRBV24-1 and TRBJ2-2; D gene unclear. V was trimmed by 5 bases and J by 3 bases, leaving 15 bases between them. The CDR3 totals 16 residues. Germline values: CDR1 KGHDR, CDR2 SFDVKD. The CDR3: CATSAPGLTDTGELFF. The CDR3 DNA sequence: TGTGCCACCAGTGCGCCGGGTCTTACGGACACCGGGGAGCTGTTTTTT.

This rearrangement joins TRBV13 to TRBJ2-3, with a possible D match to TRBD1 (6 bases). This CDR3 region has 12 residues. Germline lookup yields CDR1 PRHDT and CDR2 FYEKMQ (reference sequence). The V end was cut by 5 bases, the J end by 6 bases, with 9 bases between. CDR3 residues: CASSTTGDTQYF. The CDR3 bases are TGTGCCAGCAGCACTACAGGGGATACGCAGTATTTT.

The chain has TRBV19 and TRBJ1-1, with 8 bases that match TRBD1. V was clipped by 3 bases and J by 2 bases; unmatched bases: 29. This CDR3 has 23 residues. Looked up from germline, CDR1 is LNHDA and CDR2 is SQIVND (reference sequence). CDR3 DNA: TGTGCCAGTAGTATCTCTTGGAGGACAGGGCCATGGGGAGGGGATCGGGCCAACACTGAAGCTTTCTTT. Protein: CASSISWRTGPWGGDRANTEAFF.

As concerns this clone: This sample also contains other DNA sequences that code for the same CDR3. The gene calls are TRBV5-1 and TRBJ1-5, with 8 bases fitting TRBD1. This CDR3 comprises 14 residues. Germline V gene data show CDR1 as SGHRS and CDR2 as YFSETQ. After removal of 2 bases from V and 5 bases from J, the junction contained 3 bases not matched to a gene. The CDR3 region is CASSLQGGDQPQHF. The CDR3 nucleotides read TGCGCCAGCAGCTTACAGGGGGGGGATCAGCCCCAGCATTTT.

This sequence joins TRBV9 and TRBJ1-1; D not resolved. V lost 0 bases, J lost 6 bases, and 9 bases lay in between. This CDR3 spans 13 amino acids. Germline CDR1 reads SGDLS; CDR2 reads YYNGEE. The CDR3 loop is CASSVAHSPEAFF. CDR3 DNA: TGTGCCAGCAGCGTAGCTCACAGTCCTGAAGCTTTCTTT.

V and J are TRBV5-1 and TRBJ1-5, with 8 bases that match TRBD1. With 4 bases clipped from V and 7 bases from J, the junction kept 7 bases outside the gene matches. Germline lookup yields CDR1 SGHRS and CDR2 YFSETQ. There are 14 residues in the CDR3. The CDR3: CASSQGQGGQPQHF. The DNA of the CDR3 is TGCGCCAGCAGCCAAGGACAGGGTGGACAGCCCCAGCATTTT.

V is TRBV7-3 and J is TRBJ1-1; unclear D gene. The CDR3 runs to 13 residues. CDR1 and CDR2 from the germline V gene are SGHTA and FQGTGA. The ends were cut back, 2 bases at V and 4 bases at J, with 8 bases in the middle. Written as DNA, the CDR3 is TGTGCCAGCAGCTTACTCTTGAGCACTGAAGCTTTCTTT. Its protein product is CASSLLLSTEAFF.

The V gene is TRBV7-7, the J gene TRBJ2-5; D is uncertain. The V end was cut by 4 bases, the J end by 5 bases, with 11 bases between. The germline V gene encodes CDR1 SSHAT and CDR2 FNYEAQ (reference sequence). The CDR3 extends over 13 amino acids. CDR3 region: CASSSSSQETQYF. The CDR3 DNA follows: TGTGCCAGCAGCTCTTCTAGTCAGGAGACCCAGTACTTC.

The CDR3: CAWTYQADRYGYTF. The CDR3 region has the DNA TGTGCCTGGACATATCAGGCCGACCGCTATGGCTACACCTTC. The V gene is TRBV30, the J gene TRBJ1-2; D unclear. Between the trimmed V and J ends, which lost 4 bases and 4 bases, there was a span of 16 bases. This CDR3 has 14 amino acids. The germline V gene has CDR1 GTSNPN and CDR2 SVGIG (reference sequence).

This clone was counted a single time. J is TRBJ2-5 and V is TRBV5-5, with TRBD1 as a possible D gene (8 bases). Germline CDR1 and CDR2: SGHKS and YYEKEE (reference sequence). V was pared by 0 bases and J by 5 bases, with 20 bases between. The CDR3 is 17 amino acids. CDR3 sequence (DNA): TGTGCCAGCAGCTTGGCCGGGGGGACAGGAGCAATGGAGACCCAGTACTTC. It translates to CASSLAGGTGAMETQYF. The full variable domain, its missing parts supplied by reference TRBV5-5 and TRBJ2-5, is DAGVTQSPTHLIKTRGQQVTLRCSPISGHKSVSWYQQVLGQGPQFIFQYYEKEERGRGNFPDRFSARQFPNYSSELNVNALLLGDSALYLCASSLAGGTGAMETQYFGPGTRLLVL.

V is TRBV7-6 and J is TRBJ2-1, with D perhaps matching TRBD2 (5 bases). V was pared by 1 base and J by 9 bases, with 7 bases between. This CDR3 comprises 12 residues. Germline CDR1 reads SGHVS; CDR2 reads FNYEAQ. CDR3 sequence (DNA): TGTGCCAGCAGCTTAGGAGGGAGTGAGCAGTTCTTC. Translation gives CASSLGGSEQFF.

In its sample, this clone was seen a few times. The CDR3 protein is CASSQGNTGELFF. The CDR3 DNA follows: TGCGCCAGCAGTCAGGGAAACACCGGGGAGCTGTTTTTT. This chain links TRBV5-1 with TRBJ2-2, with a possible D match to TRBD1 (5 bases). The CDR3 contains 13 residues. The V gene's germline CDR1 is SGHRS and CDR2 YFSETQ. Trimming removed 5 bases from V and 2 bases from J, with 7 bases in between. Full variable domain (remainder filled in from reference TRBV5-1 and TRBJ2-2): KAGVTQTPRYLIKTRGQQVTLSCSPISGHRSVSWYQQTPGQGLQFLFEYFSETQRNKGNFPGRFSGRQFSNSRSEMNVSTLELGDSALYLCASSQGNTGELFFGEGSRLTVL.

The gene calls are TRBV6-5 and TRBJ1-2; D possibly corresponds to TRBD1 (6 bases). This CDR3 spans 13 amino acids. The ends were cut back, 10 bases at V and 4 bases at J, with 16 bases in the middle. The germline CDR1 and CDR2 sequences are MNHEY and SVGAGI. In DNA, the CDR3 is TGTGCCACAAAAATACAGGGATCCTATGGCTACACCTTC. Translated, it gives CATKIQGSYGYTF.

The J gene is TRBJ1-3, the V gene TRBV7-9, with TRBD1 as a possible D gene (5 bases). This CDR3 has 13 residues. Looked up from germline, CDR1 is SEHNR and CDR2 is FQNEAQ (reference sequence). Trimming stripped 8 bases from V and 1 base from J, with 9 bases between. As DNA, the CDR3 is TGTGCCAGCTGGGGGGATTCTGGAAACACCATATATTTT. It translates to CASWGDSGNTIYF.

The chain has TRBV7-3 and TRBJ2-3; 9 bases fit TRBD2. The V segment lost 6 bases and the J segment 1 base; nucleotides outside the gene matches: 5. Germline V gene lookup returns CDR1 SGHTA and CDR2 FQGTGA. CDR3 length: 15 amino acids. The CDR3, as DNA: TGTGCCAGCAGTCAGAGGACTAGCGGCACAGATACGCAGTATTTT. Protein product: CASSQRTSGTDTQYF. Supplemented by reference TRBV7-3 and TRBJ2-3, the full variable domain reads GAGVSQTPSNKVTEKGKYVELRCDPISGHTALYWYRQSLGQGPEFLIYFQGTGAADDSGLPNDRFFAVRPEGSVSTLKIQRTERGDSAVYLCASSQRTSGTDTQYFGPGTRLTVL.